This TCR beta chain was observed in a study of shared clonotypes between healthy human individuals. Study-wide background: Sampling drew on donors who were a couple of women and a few men aged 18 to 49.

In this sample, this clone turned up once. Trimming left V 7 bases short and J 1 base short, with 10 bases between. This CDR3 comprises 13 residues. Per germline, CDR1 SGHTA and CDR2 FQGNSA. Method: immunoSEQ multiplex PCR; TCRdb's copy keeps in-frame clones and lacks some. This table has approximately 1,500,000 clones, around 95% appearing once. The sequencing sample was made of naive CD4+ T cells sorted from blood. As to subset: CD45RA+ positively selected. This receptor was identified in a man aged 25-45 years in good health. This rearrangement joins TRBV7-2 to TRBJ1-1; D remains ambiguous. CDR3 DNA sequence: TGTGCCAGCAAAGCGAGCGCGAACACTGAAGCTTTCTTT. Residues: CASKASANTEAFF.